The clone carrying this TCR beta chain occurred a few times. Its antigen is unknown. Sequenced material consisted of expressed TCRB transcripts (all of the isolated RNA was reverse transcribed). Clones were sequenced by immunoSEQ multiplex PCR, and TCRdb holds only the in-frame ones, with some missing. The sample yields around 56,000 clones, around 50% seen once. This entry is derived from a study of beta chain features in type 1 diabetes. The overall study: Age and gender were similar between patients and healthy donors, as were cell yields. Examination covered roughly 100,000,000 sorted cells spanning all samples.

Overall study results and limits: Sequencing from cDNA could over-represent high-TCR-expressing cells. The similarity of naive, central memory and Treg TCRB repertoires appeared greater among patients than among healthy donors. Moderate yet significant TCRB CDR3 shortening was seen in Type 1 diabetes patients in all four CD4+ subsets.

Germline V CDR1 and CDR2: ENHRY, SYGVKD. V shed 4 bases and J shed 3 bases, with 10 bases lying between them. This CDR3 comprises 13 residues. The TCR originated in a woman aged 40 to 49 with type 1 diabetes. Input material: Tregs from blood. This chain connects TRBV10-3 to TRBJ2-7; D is possibly TRBD1 (6 bases). The CDR3 DNA sequence: TGTGCCATCAGTGGGGACATATACTACGAGCAGTACTTC. Translated: CAISGDIYYEQYF.